Reported below is one T cell receptor (beta chain). These data come from a study of blood T cell repertoires in COVID-19. Study information: COVID-19 samples collected from the United States, Italy and Spain covered acute and convalescent phases. T cells, B-cell-depleted T cells, or PBMCs provided the cDNA or gDNA that served as material.

The table came from immunoSEQ multiplex PCR; TCRdb's copy has only in-frame clones and leaves some out. In the table there are about 520,000 clones, roughly 88% of which are singletons. The sequencing sample was made of peripheral blood. This receptor was obtained from a human donor in a cohort sampled during active COVID-19.

CDR3 nucleotides: TGTGCCACCAGCATGCCCGGGGTCGAGACCCAGTACTTC. Protein: CATSMPGVETQYF. The chain combines TRBV15 with TRBJ2-5; TRBD2 is a possible D gene (5 bases). This CDR3 region has 13 residues. Trimming took 4 bases from V and 5 from J, leaving 11 bases between them. Germline V gene sequence: CDR1 LNHNV, CDR2 YYDKDF (reference sequence). Together with reference TRBV15 and TRBJ2-5, the CDR3 gives the full variable domain: DAMVIQNPRYQVTQFGKPVTLSCSQTLNHNVMYWYQQKSSQAPKLLFHYYDKDFNNEADTPDNFQSRRPNTSFCFLDIRSPGLGDTAMYLCATSMPGVETQYFGPGTRLLVL.